The T cell receptor beta chain described here comes from a study of blood T cell repertoires in COVID-19. At the level of the study: Specimens from acute and convalescent COVID-19 originated in the United States, Italy and Spain. PBMCs, B-cell-depleted T cells, or T cells provided the cDNA or gDNA that made up the material.

In the original workflow: By means of reference gene primer amplification, nucleated cell counts were estimated. Measured with immunoSEQ multiplex PCR; TCRdb has only the in-frame clones, and not every one. The D gene and trimming were derived from the DNA, and the V and J assignments and clone size from that table. The sample lists around 200,000 clones; 88% were seen once. There are 18 residues in the CDR3. Germline assignment: CDR1 SGHTA and CDR2 FQGTGA. V lost 5 bases and J 5 bases, leaving 25 bases between the germline ends. Source material: peripheral blood. This TCR was sampled from a man aged 35 to 55 with acute or convalescent COVID-19. The rearrangement links TRBV7-3 to TRBJ2-1; weak D call: TRBD2 (8 bases). The CDR3, as DNA: TGTGCCAGCAGCCCCAGGGGGAGCGGGAGTTCACACGACAATGAGCAGTTCTTC. Translated, it gives CASSPRGSGSSHDNEQFF.